Listed below are T cell receptor beta chains from one sample, sequenced in a study of shared clonotypes between healthy human individuals. Sequencing used immunoSEQ multiplex PCR; TCRdb keeps in-frame clones, though not all of them. The table shows about 2.4 million clones, with 80% to 95% occurring only once. Specimen: naive CD4+ T cells from PBMCs. The receptor set was obtained from a man aged 18 to 30 in good health. Some clones in this sample may be carry-over from other donors' samples. The CDR3 runs from the conserved cysteine through the conserved F or W. D genes are given only for firm matches. Some rows have no size entry. The others give once, few or many, or a class for an expanded clone.

size	D	V	length	J	DNA	CDR3
NA	NA	TRBV5-6	12	TRBJ2-7	TGTGCCAGCAGCATACAGGGTTACGAGCAGTACTTC	CASSIQGYEQYF
NA	NA	TRBV19	15	TRBJ2-7	TGTGCCAGTAGTGGTCCAGGGGTAAGGGCCTACGAGCAGTACTTC	CASSGPGVRAYEQYF
NA	NA	TRBV19	11	TRBJ2-5	TGTGCCACAGGCAGGGAAGAGACCCAGTACTTC	CATGREETQYF
NA	NA	TRBV25-1	15	TRBJ1-5	TGTGCCAGCAGTGAAGCGGGGTTGGGCAATCAGCCCCAGCATTTT	CASSEAGLGNQPQHF
NA	NA	TRBV7-9	17	TRBJ2-7	TGTGCCAGCAGCTTAGTGGCGAGAGACAGTAATAATGACGAGCAGTACTTC	CASSLVARDSNNDEQYF
NA	NA	TRBV19	15	TRBJ2-5	TGTGCCAGTAGTATTACAGGGTTTGGTGGGGAGACCCAGTACTTC	CASSITGFGGETQYF
NA	NA	TRBV18	14	TRBJ2-7	TGTGCCAGCTCACCGGCTAGTTCGCGTTACGAGCAGTACTTC	CASSPASSRYEQYF
NA	TRBD1	TRBV18	21	TRBJ2-3	TGTGCCAGCTCACCACGGGGCGTCCCGGGACAGGGGCCCGTGTCTTCAGATACGCAGTATTTT	CASSPRGVPGQGPVSSDTQYF
NA	NA	TRBV5-1	12	TRBJ2-3	TGCGCCAGCAGTGAACCCACAGATACGCAGTATTTT	CASSEPTDTQYF
NA	NA	TRBV28	17	TRBJ2-1	TGTGCCAGCAGCCAAAGGGGACTCCGGAGCTCCTACAATGAGCAGTTCTTC	CASSQRGLRSSYNEQFF
NA	NA	TRBV11-2	11	TRBJ2-3	TGTGCCAGCAGCTTTTACGATACGCAGTATTTT	CASSFYDTQYF
NA	NA	TRBV9	15	TRBJ1-4	TGTGCCAGCAGCCCCGCCGGGACAACTAATGAAAAACTGTTTTTT	CASSPAGTTNEKLFF
NA	NA	TRBV10-3	12	TRBJ1-2	TGTGCCATCAGAGACAGTACTGATGGCTACACCTTC	CAIRDSTDGYTF
NA	TRBD1	TRBV6-6	15	TRBJ1-2	TGTGCCAGCAGTTACTCGGCAGGGGGTGACTATGGCTACACCTTC	CASSYSAGGDYGYTF
NA	NA	TRBV5-1	13	TRBJ2-7	TGCGCCAGCAGCTCCTACAGCACCTACGAGCAGTACTTC	CASSSYSTYEQYF
NA	NA	TRBV7-2	15	TRBJ2-1	TGTGCCAGCAGCTTAGGACTACCCTTTTACAATGAGCAGTTCTTC	CASSLGLPFYNEQFF
NA	NA	TRBV5-5	15	TRBJ2-2	TGTGCCAGCAGCCGTAGAGTAGGGGAGACCGGGGAGCTGTTTTTT	CASSRRVGETGELFF
NA	TRBD1	TRBV2	12	TRBJ1-2	TGTGCCAGCAGTGGACAGGGTATCGACTACACCTTC	CASSGQGIDYTF
NA	NA	TRBV5-1	15	TRBJ2-2	TGCGCCAGCAGAGATGGACGCATCCACACCGGGGAGCTGTTTTTT	CASRDGRIHTGELFF
NA	NA	TRBV9	14	TRBJ1-4	TGTGCCAGCAGCCCCGGACAGCCTAATGAAAAACTGTTTTTT	CASSPGQPNEKLFF
NA	NA	TRBV6-1	14	TRBJ2-5	TGTGCCAGCAGGGCGGACAGTTACCAAGAGACCCAGTACTTC	CASRADSYQETQYF
NA	TRBD2	TRBV2	18	TRBJ2-1	TGTGCCAGCAGCGGAGGGACTAGCGGGAGAAGGACCTACAATGAGCAGTTCTTC	CASSGGTSGRRTYNEQFF
NA	NA	TRBV5-4	13	TRBJ1-1	TGTGCCAGCAGCCCCGGGACATTCTCTGAAGCTTTCTTT	CASSPGTFSEAFF
NA	NA	TRBV6-1	12	TRBJ2-7	TGTGCCAGCAGTGAAATAGGTTTCGGGCAGTACTTC	CASSEIGFGQYF
NA	NA	TRBV14	15	TRBJ1-2	TGTGCCAGCAGCAATCAGGGACAAATGGTGGATGGCTACACCTTC	CASSNQGQMVDGYTF
NA	NA	TRBV7-8	14	TRBJ1-3	TGTGCCAGCAGCTCGACAGAATCAGGAAACACCATATATTTT	CASSSTESGNTIYF
NA	NA	TRBV18	15	TRBJ2-6	TGTGCCAGCTCACCCCAGGCCGTTGGGGCCAACGTCCTGACTTTC	CASSPQAVGANVLTF
NA	TRBD2	TRBV5-4	16	TRBJ2-3	TGTGCCAGCAGCTCCAGCGCGGGAGGGCCGGTAGATACGCAGTATTTT	CASSSSAGGPVDTQYF
NA	NA	TRBV6-6	15	TRBJ2-1	TGTGCCAGCAGTTATAGAACTAGCTCCTACAATGAGCAGTTCTTC	CASSYRTSSYNEQFF
NA	TRBD2	TRBV5-5	19	TRBJ2-5	TGTGCCAGCAGCTTTGGGACTAGCGGGAGAGGTGGTTCGGGCAAGACCCAGTACTTC	CASSFGTSGRGGSGKTQYF
NA	NA	TRBV6-6	14	TRBJ1-2	TGTGCCAGCAGTAGCGGACGGATGAACTATGGCTACACCTTC	CASSSGRMNYGYTF
NA	NA	TRBV6-6	14	TRBJ2-7	TGTGCCAGCAGTTACTCTAGGACCTCCTACGAGCAGTACTTC	CASSYSRTSYEQYF
NA	NA	TRBV6-6	14	TRBJ2-7	TGTGCCAGCAGTGCCCCGGGTATTAGCCACGAGCAGTACTTC	CASSAPGISHEQYF
once	TRBD1	TRBV11-1	15	TRBJ1-1	TGTGCCAGCAGCCGCCCCTCGACAGGGTACGTTGAAGCTTTCTTT	CASSRPSTGYVEAFF
NA	NA	TRBV6-5	16	TRBJ2-6	TGTGCCAGCACTTATGACAGGCCGTCTGGGGCCAACGTCCTGACTTTC	CASTYDRPSGANVLTF
once	TRBD1	TRBV18	14	TRBJ2-7	TGTGCCAGCTCATCAGGGACAGGGGTAGGCGAGCAGTACTTC	CASSSGTGVGEQYF
NA	NA	TRBV6-6	13	TRBJ2-7	TGTGCCAGCAGTTACGCGCAGAGCCACGAGCAGTACTTC	CASSYAQSHEQYF
NA	TRBD2	TRBV9	14	TRBJ2-5	TGTGCCAGCAGCACGGGAGGTTTTCAAGAGACCCAGTACTTC	CASSTGGFQETQYF
NA	NA	TRBV7-3	13	TRBJ1-2	TGTGCCAGCAGCCTGCTTGAGGGGAGCGGCTACACCTTC	CASSLLEGSGYTF
few	NA	TRBV2	15	TRBJ1-1	TGTGCCAGCAGTGAAGCGGTACGGGGCGGCACTGAAGCTTTCTTT	CASSEAVRGGTEAFF
few	NA	TRBV2	12	TRBJ1-2	TGTGCCAGCAGTGAACAGAGCTATGGCTACACCTTC	CASSEQSYGYTF
NA	TRBD2	TRBV5-1	16	TRBJ2-1	TGCGCCAGCAGCTTGGGACCGGGGACTAGCACGAATGAGCAGTTCTTC	CASSLGPGTSTNEQFF
NA	TRBD2	TRBV4-1	18	TRBJ2-2	TGCGCCAGCAGCCAACGGTTTAATAGCGGGAGGAACACCGGGGAGCTGTTTTTT	CASSQRFNSGRNTGELFF
NA	NA	TRBV6-5	16	TRBJ1-2	TGTGCCAGCAGTTACACGGTGGGCAGCATTAACTATGGCTACACCTTC	CASSYTVGSINYGYTF
NA	TRBD2	TRBV5-1	16	TRBJ2-5	TGCGCCAGCAGCCCCCTAGCGGGGAGCCCGGGGGAGACCCAGTACTTC	CASSPLAGSPGETQYF
NA	NA	TRBV9	14	TRBJ1-1	TGTGCCAGCAGCGAGGTCGGACGGAACACTGAAGCTTTCTTT	CASSEVGRNTEAFF